These T cell receptor beta chains were read from a single sample in a study of blood T cell repertoires in COVID-19. The protocol was immunoSEQ multiplex PCR, while the TCRdb copy is restricted to in-frame clones and leaves out a portion. The sample gives approximately 170,000 clones, roughly four fifths of which show up once; roughly 12% is in the top ten. The specimen sequenced was peripheral blood. Source of these receptors: a woman in her 50s with acute or convalescent COVID-19. Both conserved end residues are part of each CDR3. A D gene is named only where the DNA matches it firmly. Where a row states a size, it is once, few, many or the class of an expanded clone; other rows omit it.

CDR3 length,clone size,J gene,D gene,V gene,CDR3 DNA,CDR3 protein
16,-,TRBJ1-5,-,TRBV19,TGTGCCAGCCAACGGTCACAGGGCCCTAGCAATCAGCCCCAGCATTTT,CASQRSQGPSNQPQHF
16,-,TRBJ1-5,TRBD1,TRBV28,TGTGCCAGCAGTAACAACGACAGGGGTAGCAATCAGCCCCAGCATTTT,CASSNNDRGSNQPQHF
14,-,TRBJ2-1,TRBD1,TRBV5-1,TGCGCCAGCAGCCTTTTTACAGGGGGCAATGAGCAGTTCTTC,CASSLFTGGNEQFF
14,-,TRBJ1-2,TRBD1,TRBV2,TGTGCCAGTTCTTATCTTGGGACAGACTATGGCTACACCTTC,CASSYLGTDYGYTF
13,-,TRBJ1-1,-,TRBV3-1/TRBV3-2,TGTGCCAGCAGCCACAGGGAGAACACTGAAGCTTTCTTT,CASSHRENTEAFF
17,few,TRBJ2-5,TRBD1,TRBV9,TGTGCCAGCAGCGTAGGTTCCCTGGGACAGGGGAGAGAGACCCAGTACTTC,CASSVGSLGQGRETQYF
16,few,TRBJ1-1,TRBD1,TRBV5-1,TGCGCCAGCAGCTTGCAGGGGGGAACGAGAAACACTGAAGCTTTCTTT,CASSLQGGTRNTEAFF
15,few,TRBJ2-3,-,TRBV7-2,TGTGCCAGCAGCTTAGAGGGGATCGTCCCAGATACGCAGTATTTT,CASSLEGIVPDTQYF
13,few,TRBJ1-5,-,TRBV7-2,TGTGCCAGCAGCTTGGAGAGCAATCAGCCCCAGCATTTT,CASSLESNQPQHF
16,few,TRBJ1-1,-,TRBV20-1,TGCAGTGCTAGTACTTTGGGGCACCCAGCCAACACTGAAGCTTTCTTT,CSASTLGHPANTEAFF
17,-,TRBJ1-2,-,TRBV24-1,TGTGCCACCAGTGACCCCCTTGGGGGGAGGGCCAACTATGGCTACACCTTC,CATSDPLGGRANYGYTF
18,-,TRBJ1-6,TRBD1,TRBV28,TGTGCCAGCATCCGCCAAGGGGGGACAGGGGGCGGCCGATCACCCCTCCACTTT,CASIRQGGTGGGRSPLHF
14,few,TRBJ2-5,-,TRBV21-1,TGTGCCAGCACCCTGAGTAGCGCGTGTGAGACCCAGTACTTC,CASTLSSACETQYF
18,-,TRBJ1-6,-,TRBV27,TGTGCCAGCAGACCAGGCCGCGGGGGGGAAATCTATAATTCACCCCTCCACTTT,CASRPGRGGEIYNSPLHF